This T cell receptor (beta chain) was captured in a study of long-term antiretroviral therapy in people with HIV. Study outcomes and limitations: The data indicate that diversity increased after ART but remained below transplant donor controls.

The assay used was immunoSEQ (version v3.0), run at survey level. Clones were sequenced by immunoSEQ multiplex PCR, and TCRdb holds only the in-frame ones, with some missing. This sample has 25,000 to 35,000 clones; about 89% occur once, and the top ten carry approximately 4.2%. The V gene lost 7 bases and the J gene lost 2 bases, with 14 bases spanning the gap. The CDR3 consists of 14 residues. CDR1 SGHVS and CDR2 FQNEAQ come from the germline V gene. Worth noting for this clone: Its antigen remains unidentified.

The material was unsorted PBMCs, obtained 3.1 years after starting antiretroviral therapy. The rearrangement links TRBV7-8 to TRBJ1-1, with a weak D call TRBD1 (5 bases). The source is a man aged 18-30 years with HIV. The CDR3 spells CASTPGARNTEAFF. CDR3 DNA sequence: TGTGCCAGCACCCCCGGGGCCCGAAACACTGAAGCTTTCTTT.